These T cell receptor beta chains were read from a single sample in a study of response to subunit inactivated influenza vaccine. TCRdb reprocessed the RT-PCR reads with MiXCR, giving one entry per CDR3 protein. The sample has 450,000 to 600,000 distinct CDR3 sequences, approximately 15% seen once. The material sequenced was CD4+ T cells sorted from PBMCs, taken around 2 years after vaccination. Receptors were obtained from a man aged 50 to 69 who received an inactivated influenza vaccine. The conserved cysteine and the conserved F or W are not part of the CDR3 here.

J gene,V gene,CDR3 protein
TRBJ1-6,TRBV5-6,ASSPIGAGNSPLH
TRBJ1-5,TRBV5-1,ASSLAPEEGPQH
TRBJ2-3,TRBV5-1,ASSLADRGSDTQY
TRBJ2-1,TRBV7-8,ASSTTTGVSSYNEQF
TRBJ1-5,TRBV2,ASSRGSGNQPQH
TRBJ1-5,TRBV6-2/TRBV6-3,ASRLAGRKDQPQH
TRBJ2-1,TRBV24-1,ATSDTVNNEQF
TRBJ2-1,TRBV2,ASQPGVGSYNEQF
TRBJ2-2,TRBV28,ASSPDRELF
TRBJ1-2,TRBV29-1,SANRMGGYT